This TCR beta chain was documented in a study of T cells in Graves' hyperthyroidism and ophthalmopathy. RNA transcripts served as the template for amplifying TCR beta CDR3 regions. Initially, a first-round RT-PCR of the TCR CDR3 employed the HTBI primer set. Each CDR3 protein is one row after TCRdb ran MiXCR on the multiplex PCR reads. The data hold roughly 420,000 distinct CDR3 sequences, with 15% to 17% observed a single time. This TCR derives from a woman in her late teens or twenties with Graves' hyperthyroidism. Sample: blood.

The CDR3 loop reads CASSEWGLSPLHF. CDR3 bases: TGTGCCAGCAGTGAATGGGGGCTTTCACCCCTCCACTTT. The gene calls are TRBV2 and TRBJ1-6; TRBD1 might be the D (6 bases). The CDR3 sequence is 13 residues long. CDR1 and CDR2 (germline): SNHLY, FYNNEI. V was pared by 2 bases and J by 9 bases, with 8 bases between.